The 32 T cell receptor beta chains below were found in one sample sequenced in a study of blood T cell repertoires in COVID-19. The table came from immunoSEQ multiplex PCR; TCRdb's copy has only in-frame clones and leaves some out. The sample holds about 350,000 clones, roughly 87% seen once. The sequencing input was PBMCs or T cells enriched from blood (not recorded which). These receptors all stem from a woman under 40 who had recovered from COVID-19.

The CDR3 loop is CATSKSRDSSYEQYF. CDR3 sequence (DNA): TGTGCCACCAGCAAATCTAGGGACAGCTCCTACGAGCAGTACTTC. The rearrangement joins TRBV15 to TRBJ2-7, with 7 positions matching TRBD1. This CDR3 contains 15 residues. Germline assignment: CDR1 LNHNV and CDR2 YYDKDF (reference sequence). The trim removed 4 bases at V and 0 bases at J, leaving 6 bases unmatched.

The CDR3 DNA sequence: TGCGCCAGCAGCCCGCTCGGGACAGCGAACGAGCAGTACTTC. Translating it yields CASSPLGTANEQYF. This chain joins TRBV5-1 and TRBJ2-7; 7 bases match TRBD1. The junction had 9 bases not matched to a gene; V was cut back by 4 bases and J by 5 bases. The CDR3 loop spans 14 amino acids. CDR1 is SGHRS, CDR2 YFSETQ, per germline. The full variable domain, completed using reference TRBV5-1 and TRBJ2-7, is KAGVTQTPRYLIKTRGQQVTLSCSPISGHRSVSWYQQTPGQGLQFLFEYFSETQRNKGNFPGRFSGRQFSNSRSEMNVSTLELGDSALYLCASSPLGTANEQYFGPGTRLTVT.

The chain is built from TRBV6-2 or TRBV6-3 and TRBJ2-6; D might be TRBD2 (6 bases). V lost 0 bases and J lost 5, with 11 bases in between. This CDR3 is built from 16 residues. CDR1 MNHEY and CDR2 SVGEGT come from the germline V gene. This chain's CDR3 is CASSYSMEGRANVLTF. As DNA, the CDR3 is TGTGCCAGCAGTTACTCGATGGAGGGTAGGGCCAACGTCCTGACTTTC.

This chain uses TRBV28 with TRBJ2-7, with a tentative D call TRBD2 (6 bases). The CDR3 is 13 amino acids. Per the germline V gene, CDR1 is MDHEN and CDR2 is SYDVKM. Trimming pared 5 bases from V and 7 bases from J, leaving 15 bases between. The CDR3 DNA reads TGTGCCAGCAGTGTACTCCTCGGGGGAGAGCAGTACTTC. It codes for CASSVLLGGEQYF.

The CDR3: CSASKQARGGYTF. The CDR3, as DNA: TGCAGTGCTAGTAAGCAGGCCAGGGGGGGCTACACCTTC. V usage is TRBV20-1 and J usage is TRBJ1-2; 7 bases are a match to TRBD1. There are 13 residues in the CDR3. Germline V gene data show CDR1 as DFQATT and CDR2 as SNEGSKA (reference sequence). V lost 3 bases to trimming and J lost 8 bases; unmatched junction nucleotides: 9.

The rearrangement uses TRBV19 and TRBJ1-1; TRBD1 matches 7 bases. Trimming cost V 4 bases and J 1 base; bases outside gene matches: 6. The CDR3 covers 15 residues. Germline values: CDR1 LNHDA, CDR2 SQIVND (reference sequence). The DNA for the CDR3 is TGTGCCAGTAGTAAGGACAGGTGGAGGAACACTGAAGCTTTCTTT. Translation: CASSKDRWRNTEAFF.

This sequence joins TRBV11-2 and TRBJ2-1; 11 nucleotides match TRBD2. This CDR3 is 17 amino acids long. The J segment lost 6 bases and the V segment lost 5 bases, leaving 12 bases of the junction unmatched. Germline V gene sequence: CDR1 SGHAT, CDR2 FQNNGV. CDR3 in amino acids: CASSTTILAGGINEQFF. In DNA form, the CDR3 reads TGTGCCAGCAGCACTACAATTCTAGCGGGGGGCATCAATGAGCAGTTCTTC. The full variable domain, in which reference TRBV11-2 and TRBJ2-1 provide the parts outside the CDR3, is EAGVAQSPRYKIIEKRQSVAFWCNPISGHATLYWYQQILGQGPKLLIQFQNNGVVDDSQLPKDRFSAERLKGVDSTLKIQPAKLEDSAVYLCASSTTILAGGINEQFFGPGTRLTVL.

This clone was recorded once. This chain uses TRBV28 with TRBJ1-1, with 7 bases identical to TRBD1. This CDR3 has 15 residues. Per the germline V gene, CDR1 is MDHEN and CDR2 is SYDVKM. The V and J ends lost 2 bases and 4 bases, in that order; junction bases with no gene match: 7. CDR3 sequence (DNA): TGTGCCAGCAGTTTAATTTTACCAGGGGGCACTGAAGCTTTCTTT. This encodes CASSLILPGGTEAFF.

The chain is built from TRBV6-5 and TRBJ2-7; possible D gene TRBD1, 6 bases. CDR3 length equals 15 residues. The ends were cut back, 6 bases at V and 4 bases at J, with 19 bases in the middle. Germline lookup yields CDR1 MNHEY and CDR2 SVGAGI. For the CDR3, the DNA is TGTGCCAGCAGCCCCCGATTGGGGGCGGAATACGAGCAGTACTTC. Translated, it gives CASSPRLGAEYEQYF.

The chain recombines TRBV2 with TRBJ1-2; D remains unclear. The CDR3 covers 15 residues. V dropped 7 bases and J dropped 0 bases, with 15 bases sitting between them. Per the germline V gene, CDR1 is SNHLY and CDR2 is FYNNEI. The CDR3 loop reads CASTRGGLPNYGYTF. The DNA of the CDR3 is TGTGCCAGCACCCGGGGAGGTCTACCTAACTATGGCTACACCTTC.

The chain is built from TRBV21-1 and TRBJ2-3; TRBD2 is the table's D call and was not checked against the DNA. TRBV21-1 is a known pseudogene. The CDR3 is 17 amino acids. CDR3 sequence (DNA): TGTGCCAGCAGCAAATCGGCCGGACTCCTAAACGCGGATACGCAGTATTTT. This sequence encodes CASSKSAGLLNADTQYF.

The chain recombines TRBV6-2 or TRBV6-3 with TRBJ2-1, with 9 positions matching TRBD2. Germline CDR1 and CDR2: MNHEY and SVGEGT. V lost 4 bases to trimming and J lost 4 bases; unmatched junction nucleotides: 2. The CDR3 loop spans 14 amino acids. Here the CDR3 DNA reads TGTGCCAGCAGTTCTCTAGCGGGGTACAATGAGCAGTTCTTC. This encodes CASSSLAGYNEQFF.

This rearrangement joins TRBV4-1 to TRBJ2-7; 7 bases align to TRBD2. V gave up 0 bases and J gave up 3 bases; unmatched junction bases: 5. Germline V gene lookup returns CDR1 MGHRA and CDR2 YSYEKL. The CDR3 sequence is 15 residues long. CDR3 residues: CASSQERGKHYEQYF. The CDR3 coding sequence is TGCGCCAGCAGCCAAGAGCGGGGGAAGCACTACGAGCAGTACTTC.

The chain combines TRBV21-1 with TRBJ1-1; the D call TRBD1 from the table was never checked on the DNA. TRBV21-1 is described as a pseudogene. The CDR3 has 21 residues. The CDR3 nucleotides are TGTGCCAGCAGTCGTGGACAGGGGGGTTCGGGCAGTCGGTACTCGCGGACTGAAGCTTTCTTT. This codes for CASSRGQGGSGSRYSRTEAFF.

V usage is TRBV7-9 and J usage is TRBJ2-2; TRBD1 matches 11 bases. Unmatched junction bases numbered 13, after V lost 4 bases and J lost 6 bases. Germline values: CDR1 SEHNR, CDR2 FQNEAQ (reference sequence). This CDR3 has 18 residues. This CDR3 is CASSSRDRGETKPGELFF. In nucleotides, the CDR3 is TGTGCCAGCAGCTCGAGGGACAGGGGGGAAACGAAGCCCGGGGAGCTGTTTTTT.

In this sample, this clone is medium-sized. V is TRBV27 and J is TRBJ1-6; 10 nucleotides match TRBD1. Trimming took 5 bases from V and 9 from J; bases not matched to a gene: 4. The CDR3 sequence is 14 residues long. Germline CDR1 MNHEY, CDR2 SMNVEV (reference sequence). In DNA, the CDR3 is TGTGCCAGCAGTGCGGGACAGGGGAGTTCACCCCTCCACTTT. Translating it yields CASSAGQGSSPLHF.

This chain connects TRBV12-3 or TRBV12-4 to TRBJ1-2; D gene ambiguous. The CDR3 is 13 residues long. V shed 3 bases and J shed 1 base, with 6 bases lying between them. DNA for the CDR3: TGTGCCAGCAGTTTTGAGCTTAACTATGGCTACACCTTC. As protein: CASSFELNYGYTF.

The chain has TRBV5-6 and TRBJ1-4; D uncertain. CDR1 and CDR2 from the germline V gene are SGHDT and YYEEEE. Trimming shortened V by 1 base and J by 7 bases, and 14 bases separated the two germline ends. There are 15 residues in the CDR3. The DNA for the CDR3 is TGTGCCAGCAGCTTGAACCGATTTGGCGGTGAAAAACTGTTTTTT. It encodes CASSLNRFGGEKLFF.

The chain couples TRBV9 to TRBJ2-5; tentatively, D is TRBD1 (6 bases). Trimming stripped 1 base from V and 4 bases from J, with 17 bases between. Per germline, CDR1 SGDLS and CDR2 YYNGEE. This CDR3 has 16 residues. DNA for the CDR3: TGTGCCAGCAGCGTACTGGGGGCCGGGTTGGGAGAGACCCAGTACTTC. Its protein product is CASSVLGAGLGETQYF.

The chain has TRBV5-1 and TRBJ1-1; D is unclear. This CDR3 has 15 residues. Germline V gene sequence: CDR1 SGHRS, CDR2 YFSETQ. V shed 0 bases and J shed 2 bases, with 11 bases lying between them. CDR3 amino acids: CASSLDLRENTEAFF. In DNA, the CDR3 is TGCGCCAGCAGCTTGGATTTGAGGGAAAACACTGAAGCTTTCTTT.

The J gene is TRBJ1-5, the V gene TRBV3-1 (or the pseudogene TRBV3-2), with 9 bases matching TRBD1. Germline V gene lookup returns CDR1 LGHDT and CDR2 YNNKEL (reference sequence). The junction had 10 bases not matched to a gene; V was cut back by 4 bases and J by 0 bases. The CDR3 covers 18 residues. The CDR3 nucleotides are TGTGCCAGCAGCCCTACCGGGACAGGGCCTTATAGCAATCAGCCCCAGCATTTT. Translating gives CASSPTGTGPYSNQPQHF.

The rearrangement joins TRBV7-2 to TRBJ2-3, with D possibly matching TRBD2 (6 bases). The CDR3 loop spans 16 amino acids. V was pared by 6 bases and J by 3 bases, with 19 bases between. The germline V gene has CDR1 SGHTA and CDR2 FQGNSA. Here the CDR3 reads CASREERASKTDTQYF. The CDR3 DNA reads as TGTGCCAGCAGAGAGGAGCGGGCGTCGAAAACAGATACGCAGTATTTT.

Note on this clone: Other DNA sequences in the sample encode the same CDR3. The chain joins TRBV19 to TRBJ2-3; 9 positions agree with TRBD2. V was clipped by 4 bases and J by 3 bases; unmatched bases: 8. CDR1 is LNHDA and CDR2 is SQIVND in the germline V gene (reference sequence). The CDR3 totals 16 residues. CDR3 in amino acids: CASSTFSGGGTDTQYF. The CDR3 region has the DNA TGTGCCAGTAGTACCTTTAGCGGGGGAGGAACAGATACGCAGTATTTT.

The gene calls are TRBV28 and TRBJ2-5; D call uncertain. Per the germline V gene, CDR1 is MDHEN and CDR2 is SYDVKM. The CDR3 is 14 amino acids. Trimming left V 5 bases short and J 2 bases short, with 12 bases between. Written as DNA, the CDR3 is TGTGCCAGCAGTCTCACGATAGCTCAAGAGACCCAGTACTTC. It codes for CASSLTIAQETQYF.

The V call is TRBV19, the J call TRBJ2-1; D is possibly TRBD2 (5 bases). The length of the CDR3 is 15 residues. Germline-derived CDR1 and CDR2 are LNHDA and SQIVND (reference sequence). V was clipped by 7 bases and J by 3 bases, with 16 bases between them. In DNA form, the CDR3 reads TGTGCCAGTACCTTAACACAAGGGAGCTACAATGAGCAGTTCTTC. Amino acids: CASTLTQGSYNEQFF.

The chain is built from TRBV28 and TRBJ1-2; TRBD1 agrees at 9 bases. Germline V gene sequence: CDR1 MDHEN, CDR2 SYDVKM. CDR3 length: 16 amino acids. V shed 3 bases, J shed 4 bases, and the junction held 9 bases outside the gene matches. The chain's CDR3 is CASSFPPDRGGYGYTF. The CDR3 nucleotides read TGTGCCAGCAGTTTCCCCCCAGACAGGGGGGGCTATGGCTACACCTTC.

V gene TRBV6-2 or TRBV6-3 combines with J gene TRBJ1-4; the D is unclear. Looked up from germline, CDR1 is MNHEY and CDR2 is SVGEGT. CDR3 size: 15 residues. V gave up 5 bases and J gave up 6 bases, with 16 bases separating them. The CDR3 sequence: CASSRVGSSDEKLFF. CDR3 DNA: TGTGCCAGCAGTCGGGTCGGGAGTTCGGATGAAAAACTGTTTTTT.

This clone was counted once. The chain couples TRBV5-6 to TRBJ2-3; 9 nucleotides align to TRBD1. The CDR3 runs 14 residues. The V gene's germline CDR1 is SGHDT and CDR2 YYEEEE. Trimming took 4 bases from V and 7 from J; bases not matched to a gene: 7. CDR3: CASSVRDRVNTQYF. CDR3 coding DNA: TGTGCCAGCAGCGTCCGGGACAGGGTGAATACGCAGTATTTT.

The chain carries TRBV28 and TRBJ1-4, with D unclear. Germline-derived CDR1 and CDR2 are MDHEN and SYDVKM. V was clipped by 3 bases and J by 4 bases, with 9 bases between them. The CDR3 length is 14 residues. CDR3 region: CASSFPVFNEKLFF. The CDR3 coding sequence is TGTGCCAGCAGTTTCCCCGTGTTTAATGAAAAACTGTTTTTT.

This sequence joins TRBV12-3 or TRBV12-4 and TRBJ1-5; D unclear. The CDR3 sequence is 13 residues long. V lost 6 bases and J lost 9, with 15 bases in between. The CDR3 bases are TGTGCCAGCAGAAAGGGAGTTGTGGGGCCCCAGCATTTT. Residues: CASRKGVVGPQHF.

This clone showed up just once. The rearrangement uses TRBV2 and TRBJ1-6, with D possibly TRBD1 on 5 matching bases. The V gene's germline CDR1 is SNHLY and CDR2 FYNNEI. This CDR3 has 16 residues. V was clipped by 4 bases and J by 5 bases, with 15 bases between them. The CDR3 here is CASSGDRGRNNSPLHF. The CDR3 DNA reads TGTGCCAGCAGTGGTGACCGGGGGAGGAATAATTCACCCCTCCACTTT.

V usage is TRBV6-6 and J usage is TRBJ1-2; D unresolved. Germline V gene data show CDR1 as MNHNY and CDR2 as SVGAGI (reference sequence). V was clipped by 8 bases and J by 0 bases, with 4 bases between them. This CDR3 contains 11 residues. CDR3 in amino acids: CASSANYGYTF. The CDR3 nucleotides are TGTGCCAGCTCTGCTAACTATGGCTACACCTTC.